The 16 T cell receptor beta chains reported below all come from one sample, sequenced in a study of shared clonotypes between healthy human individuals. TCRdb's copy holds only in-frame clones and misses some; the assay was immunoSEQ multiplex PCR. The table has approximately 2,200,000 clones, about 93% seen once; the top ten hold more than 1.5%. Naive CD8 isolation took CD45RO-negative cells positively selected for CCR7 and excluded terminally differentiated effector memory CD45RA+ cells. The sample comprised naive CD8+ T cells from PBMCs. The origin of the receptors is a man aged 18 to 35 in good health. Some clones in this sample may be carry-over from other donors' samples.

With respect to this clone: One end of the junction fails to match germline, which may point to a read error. The chain's CDR3 is CASRLGSTEAFF. CDR3 sequence (DNA): TGTGCCAGCAGGTTAGGGAGCACTGAAGCTTTCTTT. V is TRBV7-9 and J is TRBJ1-1; D not certain. The CDR3 is made up of 12 amino acids. The germline V gene encodes CDR1 SEHNR and CDR2 FQNEAQ (reference sequence).

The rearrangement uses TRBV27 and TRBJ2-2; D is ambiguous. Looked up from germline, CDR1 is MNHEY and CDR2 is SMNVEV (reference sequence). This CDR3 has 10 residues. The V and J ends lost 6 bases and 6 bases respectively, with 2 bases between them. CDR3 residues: CASRAGELFF. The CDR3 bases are TGTGCCAGCAGGGCCGGGGAGCTGTTTTTT.

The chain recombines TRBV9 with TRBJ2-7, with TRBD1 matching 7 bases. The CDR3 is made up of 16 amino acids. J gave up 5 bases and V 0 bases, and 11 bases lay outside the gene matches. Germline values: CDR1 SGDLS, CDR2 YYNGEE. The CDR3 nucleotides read TGTGCCAGCAGCGTAGCGGGTGGGGCAGGGGGAGACGAGCAGTACTTC. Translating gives CASSVAGGAGGDEQYF.

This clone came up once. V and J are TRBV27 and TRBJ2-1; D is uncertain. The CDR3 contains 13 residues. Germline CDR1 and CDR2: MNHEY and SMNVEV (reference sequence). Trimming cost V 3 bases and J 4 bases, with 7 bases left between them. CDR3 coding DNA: TGTGCCAGCAGTTTCGCTTTTTACAATGAGCAGTTCTTC. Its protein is CASSFAFYNEQFF.

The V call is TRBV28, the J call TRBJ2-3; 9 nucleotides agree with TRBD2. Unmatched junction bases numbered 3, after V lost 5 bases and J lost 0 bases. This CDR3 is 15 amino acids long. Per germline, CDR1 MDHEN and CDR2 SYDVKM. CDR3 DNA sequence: TGTGCCAGCAGTACGGGACTAGCTAGCACAGATACGCAGTATTTT. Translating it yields CASSTGLASTDTQYF. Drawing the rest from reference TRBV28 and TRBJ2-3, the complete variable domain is DVKVTQSSRYLVKRTGEKVFLECVQDMDHENMFWYRQDPGLGLRLIYFSYDVKMKEKGDIPEGYSVSREKKERFSLILESASTNQTSMYLCASSTGLASTDTQYFGPGTRLTVL.

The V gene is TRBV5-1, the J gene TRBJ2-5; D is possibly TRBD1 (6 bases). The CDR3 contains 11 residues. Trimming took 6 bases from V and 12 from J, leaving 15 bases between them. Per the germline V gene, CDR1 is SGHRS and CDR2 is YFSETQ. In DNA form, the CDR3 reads TGCGCCAGCAACTCAGGGGCAGAAGAGTACTTC. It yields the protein CASNSGAEEYF.

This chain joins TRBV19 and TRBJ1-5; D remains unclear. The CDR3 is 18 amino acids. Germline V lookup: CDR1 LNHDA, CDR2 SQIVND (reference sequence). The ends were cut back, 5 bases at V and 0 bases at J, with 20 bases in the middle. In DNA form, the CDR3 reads TGTGCCAGTAGTGCCCTGGCCCCCGCCGGGTATAGCAATCAGCCCCAGCATTTT. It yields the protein CASSALAPAGYSNQPQHF.

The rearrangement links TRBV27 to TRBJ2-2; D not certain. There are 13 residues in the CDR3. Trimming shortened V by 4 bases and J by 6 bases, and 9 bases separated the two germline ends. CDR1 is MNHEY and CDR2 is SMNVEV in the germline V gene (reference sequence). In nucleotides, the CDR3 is TGTGCCAGCAGTTCACAAGGGTCCGGGGAGCTGTTTTTT. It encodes CASSSQGSGELFF.

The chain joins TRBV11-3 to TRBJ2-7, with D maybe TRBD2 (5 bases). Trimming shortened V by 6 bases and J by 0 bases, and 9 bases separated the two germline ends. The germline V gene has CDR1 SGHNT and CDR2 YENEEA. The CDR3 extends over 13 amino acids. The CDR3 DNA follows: TGTGCCAGCAGTCACAGCGGCTCCTACGAGCAGTACTTC. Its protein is CASSHSGSYEQYF. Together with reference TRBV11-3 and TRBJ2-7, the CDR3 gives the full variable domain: EAGVVQSPRYKIIEKKQPVAFWCNPISGHNTLYWYLQNLGQGPELLIRYENEEAVDDSQLPKDRFSAERLKGVDSTLKIQPAELGDSAVYLCASSHSGSYEQYFGPGTRLTVT.

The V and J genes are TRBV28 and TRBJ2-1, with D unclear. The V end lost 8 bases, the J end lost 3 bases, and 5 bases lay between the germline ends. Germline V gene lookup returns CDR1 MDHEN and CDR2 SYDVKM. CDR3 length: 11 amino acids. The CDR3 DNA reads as TGTGCCAGCGCAGGCTACAATGAGCAGTTCTTC. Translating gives CASAGYNEQFF.

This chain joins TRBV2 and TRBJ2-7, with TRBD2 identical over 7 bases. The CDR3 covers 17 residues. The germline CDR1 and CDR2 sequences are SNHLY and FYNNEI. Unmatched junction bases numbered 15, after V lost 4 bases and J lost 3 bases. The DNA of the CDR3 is TGTGCCAGCAGTGGGACTAGTCGGACCTACACCCTCTACGAGCAGTACTTC. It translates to CASSGTSRTYTLYEQYF.

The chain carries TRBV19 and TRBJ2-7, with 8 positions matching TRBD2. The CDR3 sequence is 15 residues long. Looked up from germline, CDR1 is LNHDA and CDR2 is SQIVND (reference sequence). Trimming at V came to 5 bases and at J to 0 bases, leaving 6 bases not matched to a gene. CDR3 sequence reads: CASSASGLNSYEQYF. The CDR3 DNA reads TGTGCCAGTAGTGCTAGCGGGTTGAACTCCTACGAGCAGTACTTC.

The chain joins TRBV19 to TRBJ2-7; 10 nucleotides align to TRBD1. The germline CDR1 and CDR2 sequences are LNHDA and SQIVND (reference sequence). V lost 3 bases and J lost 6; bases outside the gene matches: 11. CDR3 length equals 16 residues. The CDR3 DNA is TGTGCCAGTAGTATGGGGCCCGGGACAGGGGTTTCCGAGCAGTACTTC. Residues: CASSMGPGTGVSEQYF.

DNA for the CDR3: TGTGCCAGCAGCTGGGGACTAGCGGGAGGGCCGAGTCAAGAGACCCAGTACTTC. Translated: CASSWGLAGGPSQETQYF. This chain links TRBV7-8 with TRBJ2-5; TRBD2 agrees at 16 bases. Germline V gene data show CDR1 as SGHVS and CDR2 as FQNEAQ. V lost 4 bases and J lost 2; bases outside the gene matches: 7. The CDR3 extends over 18 amino acids. The complete variable domain, with remaining parts taken from reference TRBV7-8 and TRBJ2-5, reads GAGVSQSPRYKVAKRGQDVALRCDPISGHVSLFWYQQALGQGPEFLTYFQNEAQLDKSGLPSDRFFAERPEGSVSTLKIQRTQQEDSAVYLCASSWGLAGGPSQETQYFGPGTRLLVL.

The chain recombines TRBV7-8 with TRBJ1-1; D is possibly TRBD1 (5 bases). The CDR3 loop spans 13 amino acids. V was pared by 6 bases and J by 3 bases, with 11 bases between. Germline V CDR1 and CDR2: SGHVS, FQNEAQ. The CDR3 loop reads CASRGPGDTEAFF. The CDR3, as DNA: TGTGCCAGCAGGGGGCCCGGGGACACTGAAGCTTTCTTT.

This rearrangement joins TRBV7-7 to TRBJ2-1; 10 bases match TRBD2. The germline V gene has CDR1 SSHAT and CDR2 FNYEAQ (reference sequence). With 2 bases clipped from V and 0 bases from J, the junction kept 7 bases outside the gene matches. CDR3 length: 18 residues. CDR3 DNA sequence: TGTGCCAGCAGCTTAAGTTTGGCTAGCGGGAGCTCCTACAATGAGCAGTTCTTC. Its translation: CASSLSLASGSSYNEQFF.